This T cell receptor (beta chain) was captured in a study of cytomegalovirus exposure and HLA in healthy donors. Study-level background: HLA-typed donors were the source of about 85 million unique TCRs, which an early data release held. Study outcomes and limitations: For TCR beta chains, V- and J-gene trimming was later linked to a missense DCLRE1C variant.

This CDR3 region has 16 residues. CDR1 is SGHVS, CDR2 FNYEAQ, per germline. V shed 5 bases and J 4 bases; nucleotides not matched to a gene: 11. Remarks on this clone: Its antigen remains unknown.

The PCR ran on 60 Vbeta and 13 Jbeta primers. Original processing methods: Per a later analysis, the number of unique TCR beta chains was around 79 million, of which 9 million to 14 million were shared. Libraries were prepared by immunoSEQ multiplex PCR; TCRdb keeps only in-frame clonotypes and omits some of them. V and J calls and clone size are as listed in that table; D and trimming were resolved from the DNA. The sample contains approximately 74,000 clones, approximately 75% of which appear only once. The genes are TRBV7-6 and TRBJ2-1, with 7 nucleotides matching TRBD2. The sequencing sample was made of PBMCs. The sequence was obtained from a man aged 55 to 70 in good health and CMV-seropositive. CDR3 amino acids: CASSLYWREGYNEQFF. CDR3 DNA sequence: TGTGCCAGCAGCCTATACTGGAGGGAGGGATACAATGAGCAGTTCTTC.